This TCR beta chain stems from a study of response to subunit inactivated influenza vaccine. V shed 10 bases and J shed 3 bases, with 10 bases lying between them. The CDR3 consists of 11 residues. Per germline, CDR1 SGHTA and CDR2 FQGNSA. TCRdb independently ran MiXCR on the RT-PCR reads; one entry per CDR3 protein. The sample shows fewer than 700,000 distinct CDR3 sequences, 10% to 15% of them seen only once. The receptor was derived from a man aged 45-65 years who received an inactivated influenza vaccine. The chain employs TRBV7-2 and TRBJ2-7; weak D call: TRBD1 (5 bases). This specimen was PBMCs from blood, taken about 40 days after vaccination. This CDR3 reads CATPGNYEQYF. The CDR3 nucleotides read TGTGCCACCCCAGGGAACTACGAGCAGTACTTC.